This T cell receptor beta chain was observed in a study of technical replicates of blood from a handful of donors. Some clones are missing from TCRdb's copy, which holds only in-frame ones; the method was immunoSEQ multiplex PCR. In the table there are under 80,000 clones, approximately 96% of which are singletons. Germline assignment: CDR1 MNHEY and CDR2 SVGAGI. Trimming cost V 3 bases and J 2 bases, with 11 bases left between them. The CDR3 is made up of 15 amino acids. The chain uses TRBV6-5 and TRBJ2-1, with TRBD2 as a possible D gene (6 bases). This clonotype was obtained from a human donor in good health. The specimen was T cells isolated from PBMCs. Here the CDR3 reads CASSYGTPTYNEQFF. The CDR3 DNA reads TGTGCCAGCAGTTATGGGACTCCCACCTACAATGAGCAGTTCTTC.